Sequencing of this T cell receptor beta chain was carried out in a study of tumor-infiltrating lymphocytes in primary liver carcinoma. RNA and DNA were co-extracted from approximately 20-30 mg of unsorted bulk tissue. In regard to this clonotype: Sequence at one end of the junction differs from germline and may be a read error.

From roughly 500 ng total RNA, TCR beta cDNA was generated with a primer in the constant region. What produced the TCR beta libraries was three nested multiplex PCR rounds using slightly modified ARM-PCR. TCRdb redid the calling of the multiplex PCR reads with MiXCR, one entry per CDR3 protein. The repertoire has about 70,000 distinct CDR3 sequences, 60% to 80% of them found once; the top ten carry 25% to 30%. Sequenced: liver tumor tissue from sampling region 4. Regarding subset: tumor region T4, right-lateral pole. This receptor was taken from a middle-aged man with primary liver carcinoma and hepatitis B virus infection.

In DNA, the CDR3 is TGTGCCAGCAGCCCGTTAGCGAGAGGACTGAGGGCCGGGGAGCTGTTATTT. This encodes CASSPLARGLRAGELLF. The chain joins TRBV11-2 to TRBJ2-2; possible D gene TRBD2, 5 bases. Germline lookup yields CDR1 SGHAT and CDR2 FQNNGV. CDR3 length equals 17 residues.